This T cell receptor (beta chain) was captured in a study of blood T cell repertoires in COVID-19. This clone was seen a few times. Original analysis: Reference gene primer amplification gave estimated nucleated cell counts. Some clones are missing from TCRdb's copy, which holds only in-frame ones; the method was immunoSEQ multiplex PCR. From that table come the V and J calls and clone size; the DNA was used to work out D and trimming. Of about 78,000 clones in the sample, over 75% were seen once. Sample: peripheral blood. The TCR comes from a man in his sixties or seventies with active or convalescent COVID-19.

CDR3 nucleotides: TGTGCTAGTGGTTTGGAGGGACTCCTCCGGATGGAGCCCCAGCATTTT. It translates to CASGLEGLLRMEPQHF. The V and J genes are TRBV12-5 and TRBJ1-5; D may be TRBD1 (5 bases). CDR1 and CDR2 (germline): LGHNT, FRNRAP. Trimming pared 1 base from V and 8 bases from J, leaving 18 bases between. CDR3 length: 16 residues.